The TCR beta chain under discussion was sequenced for a study of T cell changes during pregnancy in multiple sclerosis. Here immunoSEQ multiplex PCR was the method, and the copy in TCRdb shows in-frame clones only, minus some. In the table there are 70,000 to 95,000 clones, 94% of which are singletons. The CDR3 length is 16 residues. J lost 7 bases, V lost 0 bases, and 10 bases had no gene match. Germline V gene data show CDR1 as LGHNA and CDR2 as YNFKEQ. The sample holds a few counts of this clone. The sequencing used peripheral blood, collected after pregnancy. The TCR originated in a female donor in good health, enrolled as a control in a pregnancy study. The chain recombines TRBV4-2 with TRBJ2-7; TRBD2 matches 9 bases. This chain's CDR3 is CASSQDLGGRGTEQYF. The DNA for the CDR3 is TGTGCCAGCAGCCAAGATCTGGGCGGGAGGGGTACGGAGCAGTACTTC.